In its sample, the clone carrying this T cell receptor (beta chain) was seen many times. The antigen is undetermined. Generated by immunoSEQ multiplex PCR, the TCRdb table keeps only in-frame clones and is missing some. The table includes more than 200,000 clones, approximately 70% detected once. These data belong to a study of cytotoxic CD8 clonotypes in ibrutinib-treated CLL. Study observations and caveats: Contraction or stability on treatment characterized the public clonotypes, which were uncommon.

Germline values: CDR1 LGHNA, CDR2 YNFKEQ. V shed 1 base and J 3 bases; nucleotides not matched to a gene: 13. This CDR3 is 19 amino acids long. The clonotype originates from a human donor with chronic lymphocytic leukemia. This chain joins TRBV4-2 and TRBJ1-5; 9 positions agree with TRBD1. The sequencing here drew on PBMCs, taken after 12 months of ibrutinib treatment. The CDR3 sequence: CASSQGTGAQLSFNQPQHF. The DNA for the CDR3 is TGTGCCAGCAGCCAAGGGACAGGGGCCCAATTGAGCTTCAATCAGCCCCAGCATTTT.